Included here is one T cell receptor (beta chain) sequence, with context. Its antigen is currently unknown. The data belong to a study of vaccination and CD4 T cells after COVID-19. The Oncomine TCR Beta short-read assay was applied to DNA of cultured CD4+ T cells. TCRdb itself ran the PCR reads through MiXCR, one entry per CDR3 protein. The table shows some 7,000 distinct CDR3 sequences, with 74% occurring only once. Treatment here: approximately 9-day PBMC culture with coronavirus spike peptide pools or control peptides (ViraFEST assay). It was with 10 IU/ml IL-2 and roughly 10 ug/ml peptide pools that roughly 2 million PBMCs per well were cultured. This CDR3 region has 13 residues. In germline, CDR1 is SGHTA, CDR2 FQGNSA. Between the trimmed V and J ends, which lost 5 bases and 3 bases, there was a span of 10 bases.

The material sequenced was CD4+ T cells from blood, cultured in vitro. The receptor was isolated from a human donor who had recovered from COVID-19. The rearrangement joins TRBV7-2 to TRBJ1-1; D remains unclear. The CDR3 spells CASSLMGDTEAFF. In DNA form, the CDR3 reads TGTGCCAGCAGCCTGATGGGTGACACTGAAGCTTTCTTT. Based on the CDR3 plus reference TRBV7-2 and TRBJ1-1, the full variable domain is GAGVSQSPSNKVTEKGKDVELRCDPISGHTALYWYRQSLGQGLEFLIYFQGNSAPDKSGLPSDRFSAERTGGSVSTLTIQRTQQEDSAVYLCASSLMGDTEAFFGQGTRLTVV.